The 25 T cell receptor beta chains below all came from one sample that was sequenced in a study of T cell repertoires in cytomegalovirus infection. TCRdb analysed the reads with MiXCR anew, one entry per CDR3 protein. The sample gives 97,000 or so distinct CDR3 sequences, approximately 16% of which show up once; less than 10% is in the top ten. The sample was PBMCs. These receptors all stem from a human donor in good health (CMV status not recorded). Some clones in this sample may be carry-over from other donors' samples.

The chain couples TRBV20-1 to TRBJ1-2, with D maybe TRBD1 (5 bases). Trimming pared 1 base from V and 8 bases from J, leaving 14 bases between. The CDR3 is 13 amino acids. Looked up from germline, CDR1 is DFQATT and CDR2 is SNEGSKA (reference sequence). The DNA of the CDR3 is TGCAGTGCTAGAGGGAAGGGGCTCCCGGGCTACACCTTC. Residues: CSARGKGLPGYTF.

V and J are TRBV24-1 and TRBJ2-6; D is unclear. Germline V lookup: CDR1 KGHDR, CDR2 SFDVKD. The CDR3 is made up of 18 amino acids. V was shortened by 6 bases and J by 0 bases, with 17 bases between the two germline ends. CDR3 DNA sequence: TGTGCCACCAGTCCCCTTGTGGGGATAGTCTCTGGGGCCAACGTCCTGACTTTC. Translating it yields CATSPLVGIVSGANVLTF.

A few counts support this clonotype. The chain links TRBV7-3 to TRBJ2-1; no firm D call. Germline assignment: CDR1 SGHTA and CDR2 FQGTGA. V was cut by 5 bases and J by 10 bases, with 21 bases left in between. There are 15 residues in the CDR3. DNA for the CDR3: TGTGCCAGCAGCCCCCGGTCTTCCCCCGCGTGGGAGCAGTTCTTC. Encoded protein: CASSPRSSPAWEQFF.

This clonotype was recorded a few times. The rearrangement joins TRBV3-1 to TRBJ2-3; D gene uncertain. This CDR3 has 13 residues. V shed 3 bases and J shed 6 bases, with 10 bases lying between them. The V gene's germline CDR1 is LGHDT and CDR2 YNNKEL (reference sequence). DNA for the CDR3: TGTGCCAGCAGCCAGGCTACCCGGGATACGCAGTATTTT. Protein: CASSQATRDTQYF.

The sample holds one count of this clonotype. V usage is TRBV7-6 and J usage is TRBJ2-2; possibly TRBD1 for D (5 bases). The CDR3 has 14 residues. From germline, CDR1 is SGHVS and CDR2 FNYEAQ. V was pared by 5 bases and J by 2 bases, with 9 bases between. CDR3 nucleotide sequence: TGTGCCAGCAGCCCTGACAGCAACACCGGGGAGCTGTTTTTT. It yields the protein CASSPDSNTGELFF.

As for this clonotype: A much larger clone sits a single nucleotide away, making a read error possible. The chain recombines TRBV23-1 with TRBJ2-1, with unresolved D. TRBV23-1 is treated as an ORF (open reading frame) with a function not yet certain. The V end was cut by 0 bases, the J end by 4 bases, with 7 bases between. The CDR3 runs 14 residues. CDR3 DNA sequence: TGCGCCAGCAGTCAATCGAACACGTACAATGAGCAGTTCTTC. It translates to CASSQSNTYNEQFF.

The chain couples TRBV2 to TRBJ1-1, with unresolved D. The CDR3 is 13 amino acids. V gave up 6 bases and J gave up 2 bases, with 10 bases separating them. Per the germline V gene, CDR1 is SNHLY and CDR2 is FYNNEI. CDR3 nucleotide sequence: TGTGCCAGCAGCTCTGAGACAAACACTGAAGCTTTCTTT. Residues: CASSSETNTEAFF.

This clonotype was found many times. The CDR3 reads CASSLGQFGTGGTEAFF. In nucleotides, the CDR3 is TGTGCCAGCAGCTTAGGGCAGTTTGGGACAGGGGGCACTGAAGCTTTCTTT. The chain recombines TRBV7-9 with TRBJ1-1, with 11 bases aligning to TRBD1. V shed 1 base and J 4 bases; nucleotides not matched to a gene: 8. The CDR3 has 17 residues. From germline, CDR1 is SEHNR and CDR2 FQNEAQ (reference sequence). The full variable domain, completed using reference TRBV7-9 and TRBJ1-1, is DTGVSQNPRHKITKRGQNVTFRCDPISEHNRLYWYRQTLGQGPEFLTYFQNEAQLEKSRLLSDRFSAERPKGSFSTLEIQRTEQGDSAMYLCASSLGQFGTGGTEAFFGQGTRLTVV.

CDR3 DNA sequence: TGTGCCTGGAGTACGGACACTTACACCGGGGAGCTGTTTTTT. Protein product: CAWSTDTYTGELFF. The chain is built from TRBV30 and TRBJ2-2, with a weak D call TRBD1 (5 bases). The germline V gene has CDR1 GTSNPN and CDR2 SVGIG (reference sequence). Trimming shortened V by 2 bases and J by 3 bases, and 10 bases separated the two germline ends. The CDR3 consists of 14 residues.

This clonotype has at least ten counts. The rearrangement links TRBV6-2 or TRBV6-3 to TRBJ1-1, with 8 bases identical to TRBD1. This CDR3 is 12 amino acids long. The V and J ends lost 4 bases and 11 bases, in that order; junction bases with no gene match: 6. Germline loops: CDR1 MNHEY, CDR2 SVGEGT. The CDR3 reads CASSSSGGVAFF. In DNA form, the CDR3 reads TGTGCCAGCAGTTCATCAGGGGGCGTCGCTTTCTTT.

This rearrangement joins TRBV7-8 to TRBJ2-1; D unclear. The germline CDR1 and CDR2 sequences are SGHVS and FQNEAQ. This CDR3 is 16 amino acids long. V lost 4 bases and J lost 7, with 20 bases in between. CDR3 sequence (DNA): TGTGCCAGCAGCTACCAAACCACTGGAGCTCGAAATGAGCAGTTCTTC. Translation gives CASSYQTTGARNEQFF. Full variable domain (outside the CDR3, taken from reference TRBV7-8 and TRBJ2-1): GAGVSQSPRYKVAKRGQDVALRCDPISGHVSLFWYQQALGQGPEFLTYFQNEAQLDKSGLPSDRFFAERPEGSVSTLKIQRTQQEDSAVYLCASSYQTTGARNEQFFGPGTRLTVL.

This clonotype occurred many times. V and J are TRBV5-5 and TRBJ2-1; tentatively, D is TRBD1 (5 bases). V gave up 4 bases and J gave up 9 bases, with 20 bases separating them. This CDR3 has 15 amino acids. Germline CDR1 SGHKS, CDR2 YYEKEE (reference sequence). In nucleotides, the CDR3 is TGTGCCAGCAGCCGTCCCGGGTGGGGCAGTGGTGAGCAGTTCTTC. Residues: CASSRPGWGSGEQFF.

This clonotype was seen at least ten times. The chain links TRBV7-9 to TRBJ2-1, with 11 positions matching TRBD1. Germline V CDR1 and CDR2: SEHNR, FQNEAQ (reference sequence). This CDR3 has 15 residues. Unmatched junction bases numbered 6, after V lost 5 bases and J lost 6 bases. The CDR3 sequence is CASSRGTGGFNEQFF. The CDR3 nucleotides are TGTGCCAGCAGCCGAGGGACAGGGGGTTTCAATGAGCAGTTCTTC.

This clonotype was detected many times. The gene calls are TRBV5-8 and TRBJ2-3; 7 bases match TRBD1. The CDR3 has 15 amino acids. Germline V gene sequence: CDR1 SGHTS, CDR2 YDEGEE. Trimming took 5 bases from V and 4 from J; bases not matched to a gene: 10. The CDR3 region has the DNA TGTGCCAGCAGGCACCGACAGGGAAGGGCAGATACGCAGTATTTT. This gives the protein CASRHRQGRADTQYF.

This clonotype was detected only once. V and J are TRBV29-1 and TRBJ1-1; 8 bases align to TRBD1. This CDR3 contains 11 residues. Germline V gives CDR1 SQVTM, CDR2 ANQGSEA. Losses at the gene ends were 4 bases for V and 7 bases for J; bases not matched to a gene: 2. The CDR3 sequence: CSVAGTGEAFF. In DNA form, the CDR3 reads TGCAGCGTTGCGGGGACAGGTGAAGCTTTCTTT.

The chain employs TRBV7-9 and TRBJ1-2; TRBD1 is a possible D gene (6 bases). The CDR3 has 13 residues. The V gene lost 5 bases and the J gene lost 2 bases, with 9 bases spanning the gap. CDR1 is SEHNR and CDR2 is FQNEAQ in the germline V gene (reference sequence). The CDR3 DNA sequence: TGTGCCAGCAGCCGACAGGCAAACTATGGCTACACCTTC. Amino acid sequence: CASSRQANYGYTF. Full variable domain (outside the CDR3, taken from reference TRBV7-9 and TRBJ1-2): DTGVSQNPRHKITKRGQNVTFRCDPISEHNRLYWYRQTLGQGPEFLTYFQNEAQLEKSRLLSDRFSAERPKGSFSTLEIQRTEQGDSAMYLCASSRQANYGYTFGSGTRLTVV.

This clonotype was seen a handful of times. The chain uses TRBV19 and TRBJ2-3, with D hard to call. Germline V CDR1 and CDR2: LNHDA, SQIVND (reference sequence). The CDR3 extends over 13 amino acids. Between the trimmed V and J ends, which lost 7 bases and 1 base, there was a span of 9 bases. The CDR3 DNA reads as TGTGCCAGTAACAAGAAGGGCACAGATACGCAGTATTTT. Protein sequence: CASNKKGTDTQYF.

The J gene is TRBJ1-5, the V gene TRBV29-1, with D possibly matching TRBD1 (5 bases). The CDR3 loop spans 12 amino acids. V was trimmed by 6 bases and J by 6 bases, leaving 12 bases between them. Germline CDR1 reads SQVTM; CDR2 reads ANQGSEA. CDR3 sequence reads: CSVGTGGQPQHF. The CDR3 region has the DNA TGCAGCGTCGGGACTGGCGGTCAGCCCCAGCATTTT.

The chain recombines TRBV6-6 with TRBJ1-2; 9 nucleotides agree with TRBD1. V lost 2 bases and J lost 0; bases outside the gene matches: 1. Germline CDR1 is MNHNY and CDR2 is SVGAGI (reference sequence). This CDR3 has 15 amino acids. DNA of the CDR3: TGTGCCAGCAGTTACCGGGACAGGGCTAACTATGGCTACACCTTC. Its translation: CASSYRDRANYGYTF.

This clonotype came up once. The rearrangement joins TRBV6-1 to TRBJ1-2, with D unresolved. This CDR3 is 14 amino acids long. The germline CDR1 and CDR2 sequences are MNHNS and SASEGT. Trimming stripped 8 bases from V and 5 bases from J, with 18 bases between. The CDR3 is CASHRFKDEYGYTF. The CDR3 coding sequence is TGTGCCAGCCACCGCTTCAAGGATGAGTATGGCTACACCTTC.

A word on this clonotype: Since a much larger clone is just one base distant, this may be a read error. The chain employs TRBV7-6 and TRBJ2-7, with TRBD2 matching 7 bases. Per germline, CDR1 SGHVS and CDR2 FNYEAQ. The CDR3 runs to 16 residues. Trimming removed 2 bases from V and 0 bases from J; junction bases left unmatched: 7. CDR3: CASSLSGRGSSYEQYF. CDR3 in DNA: TGTGCCAGCAGCTTATCTGGGCGGGGGTCCTCCTACGAGCAGTACTTC.

This chain links TRBV28 with TRBJ2-1; 9 bases agree with TRBD2. The CDR3 sequence is 21 residues long. The germline V gene encodes CDR1 MDHEN and CDR2 SYDVKM. The V gene end was trimmed by 4 bases and the J gene end by 3 bases; junction bases not matched to a gene: 22. The CDR3 sequence: CASSSPRGRGARGKYYNEQFF. The CDR3 DNA follows: TGTGCCAGCAGTTCCCCCCGCGGGAGGGGTGCTCGGGGCAAGTACTACAATGAGCAGTTCTTC.

About this clonotype itself: This may be a read error: a much more frequent sequence differs by one nucleotide. The gene calls are TRBV28 and TRBJ2-7, with D perhaps matching TRBD2 (5 bases). Trimming took 6 bases from V and 5 from J, leaving 11 bases between them. Germline V gene lookup returns CDR1 MDHEN and CDR2 SYDVKM. This CDR3 has 12 residues. The CDR3 nucleotides are TGTGCCAGCAGATGGGGAGTTCACGAGCAGTACTTC. Protein: CASRWGVHEQYF. Variable domain in full (rest from reference TRBV28 and TRBJ2-7): DVKVTQSSRYLVKRTGEKVFLECVQDMDHENMFWYRQDPGLGLRLIYFSYDVKMKEKGDIPEGYSVSREKKERFSLILESASTNQTSMYLCASRWGVHEQYFGPGTRLTVT.

V and J are TRBV27 and TRBJ1-6; 7 nucleotides match TRBD1. J was trimmed by 8 bases and V by 2 bases; bases with no gene match: 9. Germline V lookup: CDR1 MNHEY, CDR2 SMNVEV (reference sequence). The length of the CDR3 is 16 residues. The CDR3 bases are TGTGCCAGCAGTTTAGCCAGGGGGATTCGAGATTCACCCCTCCACTTT. Protein: CASSLARGIRDSPLHF.

This clonotype was counted a few times. The CDR3 is CASSSTSGGAVEQFF. CDR3 coding DNA: TGTGCCAGCAGTTCAACTAGCGGGGGGGCGGTTGAGCAGTTCTTC. This chain joins TRBV6-6 and TRBJ2-1; 13 positions match TRBD2. The ends lost 4 bases at V and 9 bases at J; junction bases unmatched: 6. CDR1 MNHNY and CDR2 SVGAGI come from the germline V gene (reference sequence). The CDR3 runs 15 residues.